The 17 T cell receptor beta chains given below trace back to one sample, sequenced in a study of regulatory T cells in long-lasting Graves disease. Noted time point: persistent/refractory GD, antithyroid drugs over 5 years with positive TRAb. The TCR library was made from RNA extracted from PBMCs. CDR3 regions were amplified by Arm-PCR using iRepertoire HTBI primers to build TCR beta libraries. TCRdb redid the calling of the multiplex PCR reads with MiXCR, one entry per CDR3 protein. Of about 660,000 distinct CDR3 sequences listed, around 30% are singletons. Sequencing used peripheral blood mononuclear cells (PBMCs), obtained when the disease was refractory, from a patient treated with antithyroid drugs. All receptors derive from a female donor with Graves disease.

The V and J genes are TRBV29-1 and TRBJ1-1; D gene unclear. Germline V gene sequence: CDR1 SQVTM, CDR2 ANQGSEA. V lost 6 bases to trimming and J lost 0 bases, with 8 bases between them. The CDR3 has 12 amino acids. This CDR3 is CSVENLNTEAFF. CDR3 bases: TGCAGCGTGGAGAATTTGAACACTGAAGCTTTCTTT. Full variable domain (rest looked up from reference TRBV29-1 and TRBJ1-1): SAVISQKPSRDICQRGTSLTIQCQVDSQVTMMFWYRQQPGQSLTLIATANQGSEATYESGFVIDKFPISRPNLTFSTLTVSNMSPEDSSIYLCSVENLNTEAFFGQGTRLTVV.

The rearrangement uses TRBV7-3 and TRBJ2-7, with 13 nucleotides matching TRBD2. J lost 2 bases, V lost 4 bases, and 14 bases had no gene match. Per germline, CDR1 SGHTA and CDR2 FQGTGA. The CDR3 extends over 19 amino acids. CDR3 protein: CASSSHGPGLAGSTYEQYF. CDR3 DNA: TGTGCCAGCAGCTCGCACGGGCCGGGACTAGCGGGAAGTACCTACGAGCAGTACTTC.

The CDR3 DNA follows: TGTGCCAGCAGCCAACTGGCGGTCCAAGAGACCCAGTACTTC. This translates into CASSQLAVQETQYF. J is TRBJ2-5 and V is TRBV3-1; D remains ambiguous. V was pared by 2 bases and J by 1 base, with 8 bases between. CDR1 is LGHDT, CDR2 YNNKEL, per germline (reference sequence). CDR3 length: 14 residues.

The chain couples TRBV9 to TRBJ1-3; tentative D call: TRBD1 (5 bases). Germline CDR1 is SGDLS and CDR2 is YYNGEE. The CDR3 length is 15 residues. Deletions cut 0 bases from V and 2 bases from J, with 9 bases between. The CDR3 nucleotides read TGTGCCAGCAGCGTAGGCGACAGACCTGGAAACACCATATATTTT. The encoded protein is CASSVGDRPGNTIYF.

The chain combines TRBV20-1 with TRBJ1-5; possibly TRBD1 for D (6 bases). This CDR3 comprises 15 residues. V was trimmed by 1 base and J by 1 base, leaving 11 bases between them. Looked up from germline, CDR1 is DFQATT and CDR2 is SNEGSKA (reference sequence). This CDR3 reads CSARARTVSNQPQHF. CDR3 DNA: TGCAGTGCTAGAGCTCGGACAGTCAGCAATCAGCCCCAGCATTTT.

The rearrangement joins TRBV6-7 to TRBJ2-4, with D perhaps matching TRBD1 (5 bases). TRBV6-7 has ORF status, its function being uncertain. The CDR3 runs 15 residues. The ends were cut back, 4 bases at V and 0 bases at J, with 10 bases in the middle. This chain's CDR3 is CASSSGHVAKNIQYF. Written as DNA, the CDR3 is TGTGCCAGCAGTTCCGGACACGTAGCCAAAAACATTCAGTACTTC.

This clonotype was recorded a few times. This chain connects TRBV2 to TRBJ2-4; maybe TRBD2 (5 bases). The CDR3 length is 13 residues. V was shortened by 7 bases and J by 2 bases, with 9 bases between the two germline ends. CDR1 and CDR2 (germline): SNHLY, FYNNEI. The CDR3 protein is CASIAGTKNIQYF. In nucleotides, the CDR3 is TGTGCCAGCATCGCCGGGACCAAAAACATTCAGTACTTC.

The rearrangement uses TRBV3-1 and TRBJ1-1; TRBD1 agrees at 9 bases. The germline V gene has CDR1 LGHDT and CDR2 YNNKEL (reference sequence). J lost 0 bases, V lost 5 bases, and 7 bases had no gene match. CDR3 length: 16 amino acids. CDR3 DNA sequence: TGTGCCAGCAGCAAAACTACAGGGGGCTTGAACACTGAAGCTTTCTTT. This gives the protein CASSKTTGGLNTEAFF.

The table lists this clonotype with many counts. V gene TRBV24-1 combines with J gene TRBJ2-5; no clear D. The CDR3 loop spans 14 amino acids. Germline V gene sequence: CDR1 KGHDR, CDR2 SFDVKD. Deletions cut 3 bases from V and 1 base from J, with 8 bases between. In DNA, the CDR3 is TGTGCCACCAGTGATGCTGACACCCAAGAGACCCAGTACTTC. Protein product: CATSDADTQETQYF.

A note on this clonotype: Given a much more abundant clone one base away, this may be a read error. This rearrangement joins TRBV15 to TRBJ1-5; D gene unclear. Germline CDR1 reads LNHNV; CDR2 reads YYDKDF (reference sequence). This CDR3 comprises 14 residues. CDR3 region: CATSTGYSNQPRHF. Written as DNA, the CDR3 is TGTGCCACCAGCACGGGTTATAGCAATCAGCCCCGGCATTTT.

This clonotype was detected only once. CDR3 sequence (DNA): TGTGCCGGCTCAGGAGCCAAAAACATTCAGTACTTC. The encoded protein is CAGSGAKNIQYF. The chain links TRBV28 to TRBJ2-4; the D is unclear. This CDR3 region has 12 residues. Trimming stripped 11 bases from V and 0 bases from J, with 8 bases between. CDR1 is MDHEN and CDR2 is SYDVKM in the germline V gene. Full variable domain (remainder filled in from reference TRBV28 and TRBJ2-4): DVKVTQSSRYLVKRTGEKVFLECVQDMDHENMFWYRQDPGLGLRLIYFSYDVKMKEKGDIPEGYSVSREKKERFSLILESASTNQTSMYLCAGSGAKNIQYFGAGTRLSVL.

At least ten counts were recorded for this clonotype. V gene TRBV11-2 combines with J gene TRBJ2-5; D not resolved. Trimming removed 2 bases at V and 7 bases at J, with 5 bases between. The CDR3 has 11 residues. In germline, CDR1 is SGHAT, CDR2 FQNNGV. The CDR3 region has the DNA TGTGCCAGCAGCTTACAGGCGACCCAGTACTTC. Its translation: CASSLQATQYF.

This clonotype was detected a few times. The V gene is TRBV29-1, the J gene TRBJ2-7; the D is unclear. Between the trimmed V and J ends, which lost 0 bases and 2 bases, there was a span of 11 bases. Germline CDR1 SQVTM, CDR2 ANQGSEA. The CDR3 covers 14 residues. As DNA, the CDR3 is TGCAGCGTTGAAGACAGAGGTCCTCCCTACGAGCAGTACTTC. Translation gives CSVEDRGPPYEQYF.

V and J are TRBV5-6 and TRBJ1-1, with D maybe TRBD1 (6 bases). Germline V lookup: CDR1 SGHDT, CDR2 YYEEEE. Trimming pared 4 bases from V and 5 bases from J, leaving 15 bases between. The CDR3 runs to 14 residues. CDR3 region: CASSKAQGRTEAFF. As DNA, the CDR3 is TGTGCCAGCAGCAAGGCTCAGGGGCGGACTGAAGCTTTCTTT.

This clonotype was counted between two and nine times. This sequence joins TRBV7-2 and TRBJ1-5; TRBD1 might be the D (5 bases). CDR1 and CDR2 from the germline V gene are SGHTA and FQGNSA. V dropped 4 bases and J dropped 5 bases, with 15 bases sitting between them. This CDR3 contains 15 residues. The CDR3 DNA reads as TGTGCCAGCAGCTCGGGACTCCACGGGGATCAGCCCCAGCATTTT. This encodes CASSSGLHGDQPQHF.

The rearrangement links TRBV29-1 to TRBJ1-4, with D possibly being TRBD1 (5 bases). V was pared by 4 bases and J by 8 bases, with 14 bases between. The germline CDR1 and CDR2 sequences are SQVTM and ANQGSEA. CDR3 length: 13 residues. In nucleotides, the CDR3 is TGCAGCGTTGGGGGCAGGATGAGGGAAAAACTGTTTTTT. As protein: CSVGGRMREKLFF. The full variable domain, in which reference TRBV29-1 and TRBJ1-4 provide the parts outside the CDR3, is SAVISQKPSRDICQRGTSLTIQCQVDSQVTMMFWYRQQPGQSLTLIATANQGSEATYESGFVIDKFPISRPNLTFSTLTVSNMSPEDSSIYLCSVGGRMREKLFFGSGTQLSVL.

The chain uses TRBV3-1 and TRBJ1-2; a possible D gene is TRBD1 (6 bases). Germline CDR1 and CDR2: LGHDT and YNNKEL (reference sequence). The CDR3 extends over 14 amino acids. V dropped 4 bases and J dropped 9 bases, with 18 bases sitting between them. CDR3 in DNA: TGTGCCAGCAGCCCCACCGGGACAAGGGATAGCTACACCTTC. It yields the protein CASSPTGTRDSYTF.